These 18 T cell receptor beta chains share one sample of origin, sequenced in a study of identical twins' blood T cells. TCRdb independently ran MiXCR on the 5' RACE reads; one entry per CDR3 protein. The table records about 370,000 distinct CDR3 sequences, around 30% of them present only once. The sample consisted of PBMCs. All receptors derive from a woman aged 18-49 years in good health.

This chain uses TRBV18 with TRBJ2-7, with no clear D. The CDR3 contains 13 residues. Germline lookup yields CDR1 KGHSH and CDR2 LQKENI. The V end lost 6 bases, the J end lost 6 bases, and 15 bases lay between the germline ends. The CDR3 coding sequence is TGTGCCAGCTCGCGGACGGAGCAAGGCGAGCAGTACTTC. It codes for CASSRTEQGEQYF.

The gene calls are TRBV2 and TRBJ1-6; D is unclear. The germline CDR1 and CDR2 sequences are SNHLY and FYNNEI. V was pared by 7 bases and J by 8 bases, with 18 bases between. The CDR3 length is 15 residues. The CDR3 loop reads CASNLVQSEDSPLHF. The CDR3 DNA reads as TGTGCCAGCAACCTAGTACAGTCCGAGGATTCACCCCTCCACTTT.

The chain joins TRBV18 to TRBJ1-2; D is uncertain. Trimming removed 3 bases from V and 6 bases from J, with 14 bases in between. This CDR3 has 14 residues. CDR1 and CDR2 (germline): KGHSH, LQKENI. The CDR3 bases are TGTGCCAGCTCACCCACATCCGGAACTGATGGCTACACCTTC. Residues: CASSPTSGTDGYTF.

The chain employs TRBV28 and TRBJ2-7; D unclear. The CDR3 extends over 13 amino acids. Looked up from germline, CDR1 is MDHEN and CDR2 is SYDVKM. V gave up 7 bases and J gave up 4 bases, with 14 bases separating them. CDR3 bases: TGTGCCAGCACCCTCCACGGCGAGTACGAGCAGTACTTC. Translated: CASTLHGEYEQYF. Full variable domain (remainder filled in from reference TRBV28 and TRBJ2-7): DVKVTQSSRYLVKRTGEKVFLECVQDMDHENMFWYRQDPGLGLRLIYFSYDVKMKEKGDIPEGYSVSREKKERFSLILESASTNQTSMYLCASTLHGEYEQYFGPGTRLTVT.

As regards this clonotype: This may be a read error, as it is one base from a much larger clone. The chain uses TRBV12-3 or TRBV12-4 and TRBJ1-1, with a tentative D call TRBD1 (5 bases). CDR3 length: 12 amino acids. CDR3 loop: CTSSFQQGVAFF. Here the CDR3 DNA reads TGTACCAGCAGCTTCCAGCAGGGAGTGGCTTTCTTT.

The V call is TRBV5-1, the J call TRBJ2-3, with 9 bases fitting TRBD2. CDR3 length equals 17 residues. Per germline, CDR1 SGHRS and CDR2 YFSETQ. The V gene end was trimmed by 3 bases and the J gene end by 4 bases; junction bases not matched to a gene: 12. Here the CDR3 reads CASSSSIGPSGADTQYF. The CDR3 DNA sequence: TGCGCCAGCAGCTCTTCTATCGGCCCTAGCGGGGCAGATACGCAGTATTTT.

This clonotype has a handful of counts. The chain links TRBV27 to TRBJ2-1, with D unresolved. Per the germline V gene, CDR1 is MNHEY and CDR2 is SMNVEV (reference sequence). The ends were cut back, 6 bases at V and 6 bases at J, with 18 bases in the middle. The CDR3 is made up of 15 amino acids. CDR3: CASSVASPSLNEQFF. The DNA of the CDR3 is TGTGCCAGCAGCGTGGCCTCACCCTCACTCAATGAGCAGTTCTTC.

The gene calls are TRBV18 and TRBJ1-1; tentatively, D is TRBD1 (5 bases). With 3 bases removed from V and 0 bases from J, the gap between germline ends came to 14 bases. The CDR3 length is 16 residues. In germline, CDR1 is KGHSH, CDR2 LQKENI. As DNA, the CDR3 is TGTGCCAGCTCACCGGGGGGACTACTAATGAACACTGAAGCTTTCTTT. Its protein is CASSPGGLLMNTEAFF. The full variable domain, completed using reference TRBV18 and TRBJ1-1, is NAGVMQNPRHLVRRRGQEARLRCSPMKGHSHVYWYRQLPEEGLKFMVYLQKENIIDESGMPKERFSAEFPKEGPSILRIQQVVRGDSAAYFCASSPGGLLMNTEAFFGQGTRLTVV.

In its sample, this clonotype was seen a few times. The chain couples TRBV3-1 to TRBJ2-1, with TRBD2 matching 11 bases. The CDR3 is 17 amino acids. The junction had 11 bases not matched to a gene; V was cut back by 1 base and J by 9 bases. CDR1 is LGHDT and CDR2 is YNNKEL in the germline V gene (reference sequence). The CDR3 region is CASSQAGGLAATGEQFF. CDR3 nucleotide sequence: TGTGCCAGCAGCCAAGCTGGGGGACTAGCGGCTACAGGTGAGCAGTTCTTC.

The chain is built from TRBV20-1 and TRBJ1-1; 9 bases line up with TRBD1. Trimming cost V 5 bases and J 3 bases; bases outside gene matches: 10. The CDR3 runs to 15 residues. CDR1 DFQATT and CDR2 SNEGSKA come from the germline V gene (reference sequence). Written as DNA, the CDR3 is TGCAGTGCTCAAGGGGGACAGGGATATGACACTGAAGCTTTCTTT. Translating it yields CSAQGGQGYDTEAFF.

This clonotype was seen more than once but under ten times. The rearrangement joins TRBV19 to TRBJ2-3; 9 positions agree with TRBD2. Germline V CDR1 and CDR2: LNHDA, SQIVND (reference sequence). V trimming: 4 bases; J trimming: 3 bases; junction bases outside the gene matches: 8. This CDR3 comprises 16 residues. The CDR3 here is CASSTRLAVGTDTQYF. CDR3 bases: TGTGCCAGTAGTACCCGACTAGCGGTGGGTACAGATACGCAGTATTTT.

The gene calls are TRBV20-1 and TRBJ2-1; 9 nucleotides align to TRBD2. This CDR3 is 17 amino acids long. Germline trimming cut 6 bases from V and 6 bases from J; bases unmatched to any gene: 18. Germline values: CDR1 DFQATT, CDR2 SNEGSKA (reference sequence). The CDR3 protein is CSARRLSGSFKGNEQFF. As DNA, the CDR3 is TGCAGTGCACGCCGGCTTAGCGGGAGTTTTAAGGGCAATGAGCAGTTCTTC.

The chain carries TRBV7-9 and TRBJ2-1, with no clear D. Trimming pared 1 base from V and 10 bases from J, leaving 8 bases between. CDR1 SEHNR and CDR2 FQNEAQ come from the germline V gene (reference sequence). This CDR3 has 12 residues. The CDR3 spells CASSLGLREQFF. In nucleotides, the CDR3 is TGTGCCAGCAGCTTAGGGCTTCGCGAGCAGTTCTTC.

This clonotype has at least ten counts. This chain uses TRBV20-1 with TRBJ2-1, with D unclear. The CDR3 is made up of 13 amino acids. Trimming removed 5 bases at V and 5 bases at J, with 13 bases between. CDR1 and CDR2 (germline): DFQATT, SNEGSKA (reference sequence). DNA of the CDR3: TGCAGTGCTGAGAATACTGGAAACAATGAGCAGTTCTTC. This translates into CSAENTGNNEQFF.

This clonotype was counted between two and nine times. The chain recombines TRBV5-6 with TRBJ1-1; D remains unclear. The germline CDR1 and CDR2 sequences are SGHDT and YYEEEE. This CDR3 has 12 amino acids. Trimming took off 2 bases at V and 7 bases at J, with 9 bases between the two ends. This CDR3 is CASSFSLSEAFF. CDR3 nucleotide sequence: TGTGCCAGCAGCTTCAGTCTTAGTGAAGCTTTCTTT.

This clonotype has only a few counts. This chain connects TRBV15 to TRBJ1-1; D is uncertain. The CDR3 runs to 13 residues. Germline V gene data show CDR1 as LNHNV and CDR2 as YYDKDF (reference sequence). V lost 4 bases and J 7 bases, leaving 13 bases between the germline ends. The DNA of the CDR3 is TGTGCCACCAGCAATCGAGGACCTCATGAAGCTTTCTTT. Translating it yields CATSNRGPHEAFF.

Comments on this clonotype: At one end, the junction sequence differs from germline, possibly due to a read error. The V and J genes are TRBV2 and TRBJ2-7, with 7 bases identical to TRBD2. Germline V CDR1 and CDR2: SNHLY, FYNNEI. The CDR3 covers 15 residues. CDR3 region: CASTEALARSYEQYF. CDR3 nucleotides: TGTGCCAGCACTGAAGCACTAGCGCGCTCCTACGAGCAGTACTTC.

This clonotype came up once. The chain has TRBV5-1 and TRBJ1-5; no clear D gene. This CDR3 spans 15 amino acids. V was shortened by 0 bases and J by 1 base, with 8 bases between the two germline ends. The germline V gene has CDR1 SGHRS and CDR2 YFSETQ. The CDR3 here is CASSLEQWSNQPQHF. The CDR3 region has the DNA TGCGCCAGCAGCTTGGAACAGTGGAGCAATCAGCCCCAGCATTTT.